This is a list of T cell receptor beta chains from one sample in a study of cytomegalovirus exposure and HLA in healthy donors. The method was immunoSEQ multiplex PCR; TCRdb's version includes in-frame clones alone and lacks a portion of them. Of roughly 150,000 clones in the sample, 60% to 80% were seen once. The specimen was PBMCs. Receptors originate from a woman in her 40s in good health and CMV-seronegative. Both conserved end residues are part of each CDR3. A D gene is named only where the DNA matches it firmly. Clone size is stated in some rows and not others, as once, few, many or a class when expanded.

TRBV7-2	TRBD1	NA	TRBJ1-6	CASSFYRDRDSPLHF	TGTGCCAGCAGCTTTTACCGGGACAGAGATTCACCCCTCCACTTT
TRBV4-2	TRBD1	NA	TRBJ2-7	CASSHLQQGQGDEQYF	TGTGCCAGCAGCCATCTCCAACAGGGACAGGGAGACGAGCAGTACTTC
TRBV9	NA	NA	TRBJ1-6	CASSVETGSNSPFHF	TGTGCCAGCAGCGTAGAGACAGGTAGTAATTCACCCTTCCACTTT
TRBV7-2	NA	NA	TRBJ1-1	CASSLVRGVNTEAFF	TGTGCCAGCAGCTTAGTACGGGGGGTGAACACTGAAGCTTTCTTT
TRBV9	TRBD2	NA	TRBJ2-2	CASSPGLAGVTGELFF	TGTGCCAGCAGCCCCGGACTAGCGGGAGTTACCGGGGAGCTGTTTTTT
TRBV4-1	NA	NA	TRBJ1-1	CASSPIREGPENTEAFF	TGCGCCAGCAGCCCCATTCGGGAGGGGCCGGAGAACACTGAAGCTTTCTTT
TRBV7-2	TRBD1	NA	TRBJ1-1	CASSFSGQESAFF	TGTGCCAGCAGCTTCTCAGGACAGGAGTCAGCTTTCTTT
TRBV5-4	NA	NA	TRBJ2-7	CASSPPPWPYEQYF	TGTGCCAGCAGCCCGCCCCCCTGGCCTTACGAGCAGTACTTC
TRBV5-6	NA	NA	TRBJ2-3	CASSRRGRGTDTQYF	TGTGCCAGCAGCCGGAGGGGTCGTGGCACAGATACGCAGTATTTT
TRBV19	TRBD1	NA	TRBJ2-3	CASSPGTGGSDTQYF	TGTGCCAGTAGTCCCGGGACAGGGGGCTCAGATACGCAGTATTTT
TRBV20-1	NA	NA	TRBJ2-1	CSASELNEQFF	TGCAGTGCTAGTGAGCTTAATGAGCAGTTCTTC
TRBV6-5	TRBD1	NA	TRBJ1-5	CASRKNRGHSQPQHF	TGTGCCAGCAGGAAAAACAGGGGCCACAGTCAGCCCCAGCATTTT
TRBV21-1	NA	NA	TRBJ1-2	CASSNRGGYYGYTF	TGTGCCAGCAGTAACAGGGGCGGGTACTATGGCTACACCTTC
TRBV7-2	TRBD1	NA	TRBJ2-7	CASSHGQGVSYEQYF	TGTGCCAGCAGCCATGGACAGGGCGTTTCCTACGAGCAGTACTTC
TRBV21-1	NA	NA	TRBJ1-1	CASSRAGPGTEAFF	TGTGCCAGCAGCAGGGCCGGTCCAGGCACTGAAGCTTTCTTT
TRBV6-5	TRBD1	NA	TRBJ1-2	CASSLTGGRSNYGYTF	TGTGCCAGCAGTTTAACAGGGGGGCGGTCTAACTATGGCTACACCTTC
TRBV7-9	NA	NA	TRBJ1-5	CASSALREDQPQHF	TGTGCCAGCAGCGCTTTGCGGGAGGATCAGCCCCAGCATTTT
TRBV20-1	NA	once	TRBJ2-1	CSAEGVGEQFF	TGCAGTGCGGAAGGGGTCGGTGAGCAGTTCTTC
TRBV28	NA	NA	TRBJ1-2	CASSLIQGMDGYTF	TGTGCCAGCAGTTTAATACAGGGCATGGATGGCTACACCTTC
TRBV5-1	NA	NA	TRBJ2-2	CASSSQDWSGELFF	TGCGCCAGCAGCTCCCAGGACTGGAGCGGGGAGCTGTTTTTT
TRBV2	TRBD1	NA	TRBJ1-2	CASSDLGTGGGYTF	TGTGCCAGCAGTGACCTCGGGACAGGTGGTGGCTACACCTTC
TRBV28	NA	NA	TRBJ1-3	CASSLDPRDWAGNTIYF	TGTGCCAGCAGTTTAGACCCCCGGGATTGGGCTGGAAACACCATATATTTT
TRBV5-1	NA	NA	TRBJ2-3	CASSLVPVAGADTQYF	TGCGCCAGCAGCTTGGTTCCCGTCGCAGGGGCAGATACGCAGTATTTT
TRBV7-2	NA	NA	TRBJ2-5	CASSLGPSAQETQYF	TGTGCCAGCAGCTTAGGCCCTAGCGCCCAAGAGACCCAGTACTTC
TRBV4-2	NA	NA	TRBJ2-2	CASSQDPGLEGTGELFF	TGTGCCAGCAGCCAAGATCCCGGGCTAGAGGGCACCGGGGAGCTGTTTTTT
TRBV4-2	TRBD2	NA	TRBJ2-7	CASSQDPTSGYEQYF	TGTGCCAGCAGCCAAGATCCGACTAGCGGCTACGAGCAGTACTTC
TRBV4-1	TRBD2	few	TRBJ2-5	CASSQLAGMETQYF	TGCGCCAGCAGCCAATTAGCGGGGATGGAGACCCAGTACTTC
TRBV15	NA	few	TRBJ1-6	CATSRGLGLNSPLHF	TGTGCCACCAGCAGAGGCTTGGGGCTAAATTCACCCCTCCACTTT
TRBV28	TRBD2	NA	TRBJ2-5	CASSSTSGISLFQETQYF	TGTGCCAGCTCCTCGACTAGCGGGATATCTCTCTTTCAAGAGACCCAGTACTTC
TRBV28	TRBD1	NA	TRBJ2-1	CASSSGTGLWQFF	TGTGCCAGCAGTTCCGGGACAGGGTTATGGCAGTTCTTC
TRBV6-4	NA	NA	TRBJ2-3	CASSDSAGSSTDTQYF	TGTGCCAGCAGTGACTCTGCGGGGAGCTCCACAGATACGCAGTATTTT
TRBV19	TRBD2	NA	TRBJ2-1	CASIWKREGPTTNEQFF	TGTGCCAGTATTTGGAAGCGGGAGGGCCCGACCACCAATGAGCAGTTCTTC
TRBV19	NA	NA	TRBJ1-6	CASSMSGGVDSPLHF	TGTGCCAGTAGTATGTCGGGGGGCGTAGATTCACCCCTCCACTTT
TRBV9	NA	NA	TRBJ1-6	CASSEGVPTGHRGYSPLHF	TGTGCCAGCAGCGAGGGGGTTCCGACAGGTCACCGCGGATATTCACCCCTCCACTTT
TRBV27	NA	NA	TRBJ2-5	CASRSTSFGETQYF	TGTGCCAGCAGGTCCACTAGTTTCGGAGAGACCCAGTACTTC